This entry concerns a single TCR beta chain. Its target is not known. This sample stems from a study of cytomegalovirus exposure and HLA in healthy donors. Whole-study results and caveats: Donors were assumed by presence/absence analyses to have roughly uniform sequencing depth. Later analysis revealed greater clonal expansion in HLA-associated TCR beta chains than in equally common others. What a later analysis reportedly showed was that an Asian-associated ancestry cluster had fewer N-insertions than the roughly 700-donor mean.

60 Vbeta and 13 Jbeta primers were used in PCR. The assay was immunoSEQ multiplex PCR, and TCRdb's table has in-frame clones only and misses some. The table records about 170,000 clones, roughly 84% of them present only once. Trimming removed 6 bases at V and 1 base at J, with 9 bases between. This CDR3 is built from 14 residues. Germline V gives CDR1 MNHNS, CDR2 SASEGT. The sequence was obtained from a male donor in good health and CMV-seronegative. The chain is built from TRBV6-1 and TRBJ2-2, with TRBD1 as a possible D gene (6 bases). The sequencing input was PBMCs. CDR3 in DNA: TGTGCCAGCAGGGCGACAGGGAACACCGGGGAGCTGTTTTTT. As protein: CASRATGNTGELFF.